This TCR beta chain was recorded in a study of blood T cell repertoires in COVID-19. Germline V lookup: CDR1 LNHDA, CDR2 SQIVND (reference sequence). This CDR3 contains 14 residues. J was trimmed by 5 bases and V by 7 bases; bases with no gene match: 6. Sequencing was performed with immunoSEQ multiplex PCR; in TCRdb, only in-frame clones are kept and a portion is missing. Of about 150,000 clones in the sample, around 90% were seen once. Specimen: peripheral blood. The origin of this receptor is a human donor in a cohort sampled during active COVID-19. The rearrangement uses TRBV19 and TRBJ2-2; 8 bases fit TRBD2. This chain's CDR3 is CASTAGGRTGELFF. In DNA form, the CDR3 reads TGTGCCAGTACGGCGGGGGGTCGAACCGGGGAGCTGTTTTTT.